This T cell receptor (beta chain) comes out of a study of Ad26.COV2.S vaccination and SARS-CoV-2 variants. Study summary: Once or twice, 56 days apart, Ad26.COV2.S was delivered intramuscularly.

The treatment: around 19 received Ad26.COV2.S at low or high dose, single or two shots; roughly five received placebo; per-sample allocation not given. Sampling happened 63 days after the first vaccine or placebo injection. There are a few counts of this clone. The method was immunoSEQ multiplex PCR; TCRdb's version includes in-frame clones alone and lacks a portion of them. Of roughly 700,000 clones detected, roughly 90% appear once; the ten largest clones hold nearly 1.5%. This CDR3 comprises 17 residues. The ends lost 5 bases at V and 4 bases at J; junction bases unmatched: 14. Germline CDR1 and CDR2: MNHEY and SMNVEV (reference sequence).

This specimen was peripheral blood, taken in a trial of Ad26.COV2.S vaccine versus placebo. The rearrangement links TRBV27 to TRBJ2-7, with 10 bases that match TRBD2. The clonotype comes from a person between 18 and 65 years old who received the Ad26.COV2.S COVID-19 vaccine or a placebo. The CDR3 DNA reads TGTGCCAGCAGTCTCCAGTCTAGCGGGAGTCGACCGTACGAGCAGTACTTC. It yields the protein CASSLQSSGSRPYEQYF.